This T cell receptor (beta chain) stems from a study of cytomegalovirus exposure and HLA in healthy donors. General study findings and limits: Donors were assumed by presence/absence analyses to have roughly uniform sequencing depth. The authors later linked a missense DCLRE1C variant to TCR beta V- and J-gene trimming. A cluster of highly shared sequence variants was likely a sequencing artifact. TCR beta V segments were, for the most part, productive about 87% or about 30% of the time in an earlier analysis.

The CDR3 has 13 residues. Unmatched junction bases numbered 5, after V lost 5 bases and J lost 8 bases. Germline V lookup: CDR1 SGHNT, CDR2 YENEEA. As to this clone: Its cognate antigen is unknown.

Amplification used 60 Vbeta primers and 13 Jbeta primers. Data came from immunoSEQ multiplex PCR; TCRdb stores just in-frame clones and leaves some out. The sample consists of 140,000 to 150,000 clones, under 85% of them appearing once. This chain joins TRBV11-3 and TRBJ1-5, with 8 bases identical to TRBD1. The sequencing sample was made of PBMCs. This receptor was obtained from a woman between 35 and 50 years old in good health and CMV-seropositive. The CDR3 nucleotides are TGTGCCAGCAGCATCAGGGGGCTGGAGCCCCAGCATTTT. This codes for CASSIRGLEPQHF.